What follows are 18 T cell receptor beta chains derived from one specimen sequenced in a study of T cell responses to AZD1222 COVID-19 vaccine (dated by TCRdb to the early 2020s). The library was made by the immunoSEQ multiplex PCR assay. The table was pulled from immuneACCESS by TCRdb, which kept in-frame rearrangements only. Such tables lose some clones; where checked, under half of the loss comes from unresolved V genes, and the rest has no known cause. This sample lists 97,000 or so clones; 84% were detected once. The biggest ten clones account for approximately 15% of the sample. This specimen's time point label, interpreted: baseline before first vaccination. This sample comprised peripheral blood, obtained on day 0 of AZD1222 vaccination. All receptors derive from an adult in good health.

The chain carries TRBV9 and TRBJ2-2; D call uncertain. The CDR3 is made up of 14 amino acids. V was shortened by 7 bases and J by 0 bases, with 10 bases between the two germline ends. Looked up from germline, CDR1 is SGDLS and CDR2 is YYNGEE. The CDR3 protein is CASQGQANTGELFF. The CDR3, as DNA: TGTGCCAGCCAAGGTCAGGCGAACACCGGGGAGCTGTTTTTT.

This clone was detected only a few times. This chain connects TRBV2 to TRBJ1-4, with 7 nucleotides matching TRBD1. J gave up 7 bases and V 6 bases, and 8 bases lay outside the gene matches. The CDR3 consists of 14 residues. Germline V CDR1 and CDR2: SNHLY, FYNNEI. DNA of the CDR3: TGTGCCAGCAGCCCCGACAGGGCGGGTGAAAAACTGTTTTTT. It yields the protein CASSPDRAGEKLFF.

The gene calls are TRBV6-1 and TRBJ2-7; D may be TRBD1 (6 bases). Germline CDR1 reads MNHNS; CDR2 reads SASEGT. With 2 bases removed from V and 2 bases from J, the gap between germline ends came to 10 bases. The CDR3 contains 14 residues. The CDR3 spells CASSERTDPYEQYV. The CDR3 DNA sequence: TGTGCCAGCAGTGAACGGACAGACCCCTACGAGCAGTACGTC.

The chain recombines TRBV5-6 with TRBJ1-6; 7 bases fit TRBD1. This CDR3 has 15 residues. V trimming: 0 bases; J trimming: 8 bases; junction bases outside the gene matches: 5. Germline V gene lookup returns CDR1 SGHDT and CDR2 YYEEEE. This CDR3 reads CASSLERGRYSPLHF. CDR3 bases: TGTGCCAGCAGCTTGGAGAGGGGGCGTTATTCACCCCTCCACTTT.

The chain combines TRBV18 with TRBJ1-1; D unresolved. This CDR3 has 15 residues. Germline loops: CDR1 KGHSH, CDR2 LQKENI. Trimming cost V 0 bases and J 2 bases, with 10 bases left between them. In nucleotides, the CDR3 is TGTGCCAGCTCACCACCACACGCTACCAACACTGAAGCTTTCTTT. Its protein is CASSPPHATNTEAFF.

This chain links TRBV11-2 with TRBJ1-1; a possible D gene is TRBD1 (5 bases). This CDR3 contains 14 residues. Germline CDR1 SGHAT, CDR2 FQNNGV. V lost 1 base and J 5 bases, leaving 11 bases between the germline ends. The CDR3 is CASSLAQGRTEAFF. CDR3 nucleotide sequence: TGTGCCAGCAGCTTAGCCCAGGGAAGGACTGAAGCTTTCTTT.

The rearrangement uses TRBV5-4 and TRBJ1-2, with 7 bases aligning to TRBD1. CDR3 length equals 15 residues. Germline V gene lookup returns CDR1 SGHNT and CDR2 YYREEE (reference sequence). The junction had 14 bases not matched to a gene; V was cut back by 4 bases and J by 8 bases. This chain's CDR3 is CASSLRDSSLRGYTF. The DNA of the CDR3 is TGTGCCAGCAGCCTCCGGGACAGTTCACTCCGGGGCTACACCTTC.

The chain employs TRBV24-1 and TRBJ1-2, with 12 nucleotides matching TRBD1. This CDR3 has 15 amino acids. Trimming took 3 bases from V and 8 from J; bases not matched to a gene: 6. Germline lookup yields CDR1 KGHDR and CDR2 SFDVKD. The CDR3: CATSDPGDRGLGYTF. The CDR3 region has the DNA TGTGCCACCAGTGATCCCGGGGACAGGGGGCTCGGCTACACCTTC.

V gene TRBV6-5 combines with J gene TRBJ1-1; the D is unclear. Trimming took off 2 bases at V and 2 bases at J, with 6 bases between the two ends. The CDR3 is 13 residues long. In germline, CDR1 is MNHEY, CDR2 SVGAGI. CDR3 sequence (DNA): TGTGCCAGCAGTTACCTCTCAAACACTGAAGCTTTCTTT. The encoded protein is CASSYLSNTEAFF.

The chain combines TRBV24-1 with TRBJ1-4, with 9 bases matching TRBD1. V lost 1 base to trimming and J lost 8 bases; unmatched junction nucleotides: 7. Germline CDR1 reads KGHDR; CDR2 reads SFDVKD. The CDR3 totals 16 residues. DNA for the CDR3: TGTGCCACCAGTGATTTCCCCGGGACAGGGACCGAAAAACTGTTTTTT. Amino acids: CATSDFPGTGTEKLFF.

This chain connects TRBV4-1 to TRBJ2-1, with unresolved D. The V end was cut by 1 base, the J end by 10 bases, with 17 bases between. The germline V gene encodes CDR1 MGHRA and CDR2 YSYEKL. This CDR3 contains 15 residues. The DNA for the CDR3 is TGCGCCAGCAGCCAAGTGGGCCCCCTTAGGAGCGAGCAGTTCTTC. Translation: CASSQVGPLRSEQFF.

The chain employs TRBV19 and TRBJ1-1, with 8 bases lining up with TRBD1. This CDR3 is 15 amino acids long. Trimming took 5 bases from V and 2 from J; bases not matched to a gene: 7. The germline V gene has CDR1 LNHDA and CDR2 SQIVND (reference sequence). This CDR3 reads CASSPYRGENTEAFF. The CDR3 coding sequence is TGTGCCAGTAGTCCGTACAGGGGGGAAAACACTGAAGCTTTCTTT.

The gene calls are TRBV7-6 and TRBJ2-7, with D perhaps TRBD2 (5 bases). This CDR3 is 15 amino acids long. Germline V gene data show CDR1 as SGHVS and CDR2 as FNYEAQ. The V end was cut by 6 bases, the J end by 5 bases, with 20 bases between. CDR3 DNA sequence: TGTGCCAGCAGTAGTGTTGGACTCGGTACTGACGAGCAGTACTTC. Translation gives CASSSVGLGTDEQYF.

This chain uses TRBV12-3 or TRBV12-4 with TRBJ1-1; D is perhaps TRBD1 (5 bases). V was cut by 2 bases and J by 4 bases, with 5 bases left in between. The CDR3 covers 12 residues. The DNA of the CDR3 is TGTGCCAGCAGTTTAAGGGGCACTGAAGCTTTCTTT. It translates to CASSLRGTEAFF.

The J gene is TRBJ1-2, the V gene TRBV3-1 (or the pseudogene TRBV3-2); TRBD1 matches at 7 bases. Per germline, CDR1 LGHDT and CDR2 YNNKEL (reference sequence). After removal of 4 bases from V and 8 bases from J, the junction contained 13 bases not matched to a gene. The CDR3 is 15 residues long. DNA of the CDR3: TGTGCCAGCAGCCGTCTGCTTACAGGGGAAAGGGGCTACACCTTC. This encodes CASSRLLTGERGYTF.

There are a few counts of this clone. V is TRBV7-6 and J is TRBJ2-1; TRBD1 matches 7 bases. Looked up from germline, CDR1 is SGHVS and CDR2 is FNYEAQ. The CDR3 totals 15 residues. Trimming removed 5 bases from V and 4 bases from J; junction bases left unmatched: 8. The CDR3 DNA reads TGTGCCAGCAGCCCGAAGAGGGGGCAATACAATGAGCAGTTCTTC. This sequence encodes CASSPKRGQYNEQFF. Full variable domain (missing parts from reference TRBV7-6 and TRBJ2-1): GAGVSQSPRYKVTKRGQDVALRCDPISGHVSLYWYRQALGQGPEFLTYFNYEAQQDKSGLPNDRFSAERPEGSISTLTIQRTEQRDSAMYRCASSPKRGQYNEQFFGPGTRLTVL.

This chain connects TRBV2 to TRBJ1-2, with 8 bases that match TRBD1. CDR1 is SNHLY and CDR2 is FYNNEI in the germline V gene. The ends lost 7 bases at V and 4 bases at J; junction bases unmatched: 8. This CDR3 has 14 residues. CDR3 sequence (DNA): TGTGCCAGCACCCTCCGGACAGGGAGCTATGGCTACACCTTC. Protein sequence: CASTLRTGSYGYTF.

This chain links TRBV18 with TRBJ2-3; the match to TRBD2 covers 7 bases. Germline lookup yields CDR1 KGHSH and CDR2 LQKENI. Unmatched junction bases numbered 7, after V lost 8 bases and J lost 2 bases. The CDR3 length is 14 residues. CDR3 DNA: TGTGCCAGCGCCTTAGCGGGCTCCACAGATACGCAGTATTTT. Its protein is CASALAGSTDTQYF. Looking up the rest from reference TRBV18 and TRBJ2-3 gives the full variable domain: NAGVMQNPRHLVRRRGQEARLRCSPMKGHSHVYWYRQLPEEGLKFMVYLQKENIIDESGMPKERFSAEFPKEGPSILRIQQVVRGDSAAYFCASALAGSTDTQYFGPGTRLTVL.